The entry below gives a single T cell receptor (beta chain) sequence along with its context. The antigen remains unidentified. Germline V gives CDR1 SGHRS, CDR2 YFSETQ. The J segment lost 7 bases and the V segment lost 4 bases, leaving 4 bases of the junction unmatched. The CDR3 is 13 residues long. The sample is drawn from a study of beta chain features in type 1 diabetes. Study background: Age, gender and cell yields were alike across patients and healthy donors. All samples together contributed 107,917,701 sorted cells for examination. General study points: Within patients, naive, central memory and Treg TCRB repertoires seemed more similar than within healthy donors. There were fewer insertions and more deletions at the VDJ junctions of type 1 diabetes patients. Type 1 diabetes patients had TCRB CDR3s that were shorter (moderately but significantly so) in all four CD4+ subsets.

The sequenced template was cDNA made from the entire isolated RNA. Clones were sequenced by immunoSEQ multiplex PCR, and TCRdb holds only the in-frame ones, with some missing. The sample has over 200,000 clones; approximately 11% are singletons. V usage is TRBV5-1 and J usage is TRBJ1-2, with 10 bases matching TRBD1. What was sequenced was naive CD4+ T cells from blood. The TCR sequence derives from a young man with type 1 diabetes. CDR3 sequence: CASSGTGESGYTF. The CDR3 DNA is TGCGCCAGCAGCGGGACAGGGGAGTCTGGCTACACCTTC.